The present TCR beta chain was sequenced within a study of T cells in Graves' hyperthyroidism and ophthalmopathy. The source material, RNA transcripts, was used to amplify TCR beta CDR3 regions. HTBI primers were used for first-round RT-PCR of the TCR CDR3. TCRdb used MiXCR to reprocess the multiplex PCR reads, holding one entry per CDR3 protein. The sample has about 640,000 distinct CDR3 sequences; less than 25% are singletons. V lost 9 bases, J lost 10 bases, and 13 bases lay in between. Germline CDR1 is MDHEN and CDR2 is SYDVKM. The CDR3 contains 12 residues. This clonotype has more than one count but fewer than ten.

The specimen was blood. The chain has TRBV28 and TRBJ1-6, with D tentatively TRBD1 (6 bases). The sequence was collected from a man aged 25 to 40 with Graves' ophthalmopathy. CDR3 in DNA: TGTGCCAGTCGACAGGTTCGATCACCCCTCCACTTT. It codes for CASRQVRSPLHF.